The 17 T cell receptor beta chains below come from one sample, sequenced in a study of cytomegalovirus exposure and HLA in healthy donors. It was with 60 Vbeta and 13 Jbeta primers that the PCR ran. The data were produced by immunoSEQ multiplex PCR, yet TCRdb's version contains in-frame clones alone and is incomplete. Here the sample spans about 140,000 clones, 75% to 80% being singletons. The sample was PBMCs. These receptors originate from a woman aged 45 to 65 in good health and CMV-seronegative.

This chain connects TRBV4-2 to TRBJ2-1; 12 bases line up with TRBD2. The trim removed 4 bases at V and 7 bases at J, leaving 14 bases unmatched. The CDR3 extends over 18 amino acids. Germline values: CDR1 LGHNA, CDR2 YNFKEQ. The CDR3: CASSPETSGGPTQNEQFF. The CDR3 bases are TGTGCCAGCAGCCCCGAGACTAGCGGGGGCCCCACCCAGAATGAGCAGTTCTTC.

This clone occurred once. The chain employs TRBV7-2 and TRBJ1-2; TRBD1 matches at 9 bases. Trimming removed 1 base from V and 5 bases from J; junction bases left unmatched: 14. Per the germline V gene, CDR1 is SGHTA and CDR2 is FQGNSA. The CDR3 is 18 residues long. The CDR3 loop reads CASSLVGTGRDLAYGYTF. DNA for the CDR3: TGTGCCAGCAGCTTAGTCGGGACAGGGAGGGACTTGGCTTATGGCTACACCTTC.

This clone was recorded only once. The chain couples TRBV7-9 to TRBJ2-5; perhaps TRBD2 as D (7 bases). This CDR3 is 15 amino acids long. Between the trimmed V and J ends, which lost 5 bases and 3 bases, there was a span of 16 bases. Looked up from germline, CDR1 is SEHNR and CDR2 is FQNEAQ (reference sequence). The DNA for the CDR3 is TGTGCCAGCAGCCCGGACAGCGGGGAGAAAGAGACCCAGTACTTC. It yields the protein CASSPDSGEKETQYF.

This chain joins TRBV5-6 and TRBJ2-7; 8 bases agree with TRBD1. CDR3 size: 13 residues. The germline gives CDR1 SGHDT, CDR2 YYEEEE. Trimming removed 0 bases from V and 4 bases from J; junction bases left unmatched: 0. The CDR3 nucleotides are TGTGCCAGCAGCTTGGACAGGGGGTACGAGCAGTACTTC. Its protein is CASSLDRGYEQYF.

CDR3 region: CSVWRVRYGYTF. In nucleotides, the CDR3 is TGCAGCGTTTGGAGGGTTAGGTATGGCTACACCTTC. The chain couples TRBV29-1 to TRBJ1-2; D is unclear. The CDR3 extends over 12 amino acids. V was shortened by 5 bases and J by 5 bases, with 12 bases between the two germline ends. Per germline, CDR1 SQVTM and CDR2 ANQGSEA. The full variable domain, rest sourced from reference TRBV29-1 and TRBJ1-2, is SAVISQKPSRDICQRGTSLTIQCQVDSQVTMMFWYRQQPGQSLTLIATANQGSEATYESGFVIDKFPISRPNLTFSTLTVSNMSPEDSSIYLCSVWRVRYGYTFGSGTRLTVV.

This clone was observed a handful of times. The genes are TRBV4-1 and TRBJ1-1; TRBD1 matches 8 bases. Trimming cost V 8 bases and J 3 bases; bases outside gene matches: 14. The CDR3 loop spans 16 amino acids. Per the germline V gene, CDR1 is MGHRA and CDR2 is YSYEKL. CDR3 DNA: TGCGCCAGCGGTAGAGATGATGGACAGGGATACACTGAAGCTTTCTTT. Amino acid sequence: CASGRDDGQGYTEAFF.

This clone has only a few counts. This chain links TRBV19 with TRBJ1-2; D is possibly TRBD1 (6 bases). This CDR3 is built from 15 residues. The germline CDR1 and CDR2 sequences are LNHDA and SQIVND (reference sequence). The V end lost 4 bases, the J end lost 2 bases, and 14 bases lay between the germline ends. The CDR3 sequence is CASSTSGAGNYGYTF. CDR3 nucleotides: TGTGCCAGTAGTACTTCAGGGGCTGGAAACTATGGCTACACCTTC.

The gene calls are TRBV7-9 and TRBJ2-3; D gene unclear. There are 12 residues in the CDR3. V was shortened by 8 bases and J by 3 bases, with 9 bases between the two germline ends. From germline, CDR1 is SEHNR and CDR2 FQNEAQ (reference sequence). The CDR3 sequence: CASRLDTDTQYF. The CDR3 coding sequence is TGTGCCAGCCGACTTGATACAGATACGCAGTATTTT. The variable domain in full, with the rest retrieved from reference TRBV7-9 and TRBJ2-3, is DTGVSQNPRHKITKRGQNVTFRCDPISEHNRLYWYRQTLGQGPEFLTYFQNEAQLEKSRLLSDRFSAERPKGSFSTLEIQRTEQGDSAMYLCASRLDTDTQYFGPGTRLTVL.

The chain is built from TRBV11-2 and TRBJ1-5; TRBD1 aligns across 7 bases. In germline, CDR1 is SGHAT, CDR2 FQNNGV. The CDR3 is 14 residues long. Germline trimming cut 5 bases from V and 4 bases from J; bases unmatched to any gene: 5. The CDR3 is CASSQSGGNQPQHF. For the CDR3, the DNA is TGTGCCAGCAGCCAGTCAGGGGGGAATCAGCCCCAGCATTTT.

The rearrangement joins TRBV2 to TRBJ2-2; D might be TRBD1 (6 bases). V lost 5 bases and J 0 bases, leaving 13 bases between the germline ends. The CDR3 is made up of 16 amino acids. Germline V gene data show CDR1 as SNHLY and CDR2 as FYNNEI. CDR3 amino acids: CASSWGHLANTGELFF. DNA of the CDR3: TGTGCCAGCAGTTGGGGACACCTCGCGAACACCGGGGAGCTGTTTTTT.

This clone has only one observation. The V gene is TRBV19, the J gene TRBJ2-5, with D tentatively TRBD1 (6 bases). CDR1 and CDR2 from the germline V gene are LNHDA and SQIVND (reference sequence). CDR3 size: 15 residues. Trimming cost V 1 base and J 4 bases, with 13 bases left between them. The CDR3 loop reads CASSIGGQGRETQYF. CDR3 in DNA: TGTGCCAGTAGTATAGGAGGCCAGGGGAGAGAGACCCAGTACTTC. The whole variable domain, filled in from reference TRBV19 and TRBJ2-5, reads DGGITQSPKYLFRKEGQNVTLSCEQNLNHDAMYWYRQDPGQGLRLIYYSQIVNDFQKGDIAEGYSVSREKKESFPLTVTSAQKNPTAFYLCASSIGGQGRETQYFGPGTRLLVL.

Remarks on this clone: A read error may account for a junction end that differs from germline. This rearrangement joins TRBV7-9 to TRBJ2-2; 11 nucleotides agree with TRBD2. The germline gives CDR1 SEHNR, CDR2 FQNEAQ (reference sequence). The CDR3 contains 14 residues. The CDR3 coding sequence is TGTTCCAGCAGCTCACTAGCGGGGGCGACTGAGCTGTTTTTT. Translated: CSSSSLAGATELFF.

V is TRBV6-5 and J is TRBJ2-7; 7 bases match TRBD1. This CDR3 has 13 amino acids. Germline V gene sequence: CDR1 MNHEY, CDR2 SVGAGI. Trimming at V came to 6 bases and at J to 1 base, leaving 3 bases not matched to a gene. Here the CDR3 DNA reads TGTGCCAGCAGCCAGGGACAGTCCTACGAGCAGTACTTC. This encodes CASSQGQSYEQYF.

The chain is built from TRBV27 and TRBJ2-7; 9 positions agree with TRBD1. V was clipped by 5 bases and J by 2 bases; unmatched bases: 7. Germline V CDR1 and CDR2: MNHEY, SMNVEV (reference sequence). This CDR3 has 15 residues. The CDR3 coding sequence is TGTGCCAGCAGTCCCTGGGACAGGGAGACCTACGAGCAGTACTTC. Amino acids: CASSPWDRETYEQYF.

The chain joins TRBV7-6 to TRBJ1-4; tentative D call: TRBD1 (5 bases). This CDR3 spans 16 amino acids. The V end was cut by 4 bases, the J end by 3 bases, with 15 bases between. Looked up from germline, CDR1 is SGHVS and CDR2 is FNYEAQ. CDR3 residues: CASSSTAGPSNEKLFF. CDR3 nucleotide sequence: TGTGCCAGCAGCTCAACCGCAGGGCCTTCTAATGAAAAACTGTTTTTT.

The chain has TRBV18 and TRBJ1-1; D perhaps matches TRBD1 (5 bases). CDR3 length: 14 amino acids. V shed 1 base and J shed 1 base, with 7 bases lying between them. The germline V gene encodes CDR1 KGHSH and CDR2 LQKENI. Here the CDR3 reads CASSPLTGNTEAFF. As DNA, the CDR3 is TGTGCCAGCTCACCACTCACAGGGAACACTGAAGCTTTCTTT.

V and J are TRBV18 and TRBJ1-5, with a weak D call TRBD1 (6 bases). The V end was cut by 3 bases, the J end by 5 bases, with 11 bases between. The CDR3 extends over 14 amino acids. The V gene's germline CDR1 is KGHSH and CDR2 LQKENI. CDR3 nucleotide sequence: TGTGCCAGCTCACCGGGGGCACCTGATCAGCCCCAGCATTTT. This codes for CASSPGAPDQPQHF.